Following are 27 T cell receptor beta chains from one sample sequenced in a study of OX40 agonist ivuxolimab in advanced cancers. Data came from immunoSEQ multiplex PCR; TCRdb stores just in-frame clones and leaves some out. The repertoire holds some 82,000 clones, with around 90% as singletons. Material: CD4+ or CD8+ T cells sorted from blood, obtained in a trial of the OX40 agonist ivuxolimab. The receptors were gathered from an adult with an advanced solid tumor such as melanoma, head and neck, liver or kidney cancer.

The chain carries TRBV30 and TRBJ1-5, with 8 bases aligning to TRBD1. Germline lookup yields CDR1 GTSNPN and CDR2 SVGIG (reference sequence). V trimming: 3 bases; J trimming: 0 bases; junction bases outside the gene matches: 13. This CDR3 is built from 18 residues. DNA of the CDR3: TGTGCCTGGAGCCTCCCTGGACAGGGATTCGGTAGCAATCAGCCCCAGCATTTT. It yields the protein CAWSLPGQGFGSNQPQHF.

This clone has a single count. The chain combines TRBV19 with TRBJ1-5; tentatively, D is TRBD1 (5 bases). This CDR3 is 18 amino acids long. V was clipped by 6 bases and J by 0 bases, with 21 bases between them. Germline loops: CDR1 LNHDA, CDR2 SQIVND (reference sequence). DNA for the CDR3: TGTGCCAGTAGGCCGCTCGGGGGAATGGGTAATAGCAATCAGCCCCAGCATTTT. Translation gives CASRPLGGMGNSNQPQHF.

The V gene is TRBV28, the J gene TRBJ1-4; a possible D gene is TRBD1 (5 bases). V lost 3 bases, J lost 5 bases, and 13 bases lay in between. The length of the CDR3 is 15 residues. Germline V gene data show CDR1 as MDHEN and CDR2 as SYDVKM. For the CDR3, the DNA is TGTGCCAGCAGTTTTTTTCTGGGGGAAAATGAAAAACTGTTTTTT. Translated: CASSFFLGENEKLFF. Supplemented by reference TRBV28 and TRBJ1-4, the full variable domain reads DVKVTQSSRYLVKRTGEKVFLECVQDMDHENMFWYRQDPGLGLRLIYFSYDVKMKEKGDIPEGYSVSREKKERFSLILESASTNQTSMYLCASSFFLGENEKLFFGSGTQLSVL.

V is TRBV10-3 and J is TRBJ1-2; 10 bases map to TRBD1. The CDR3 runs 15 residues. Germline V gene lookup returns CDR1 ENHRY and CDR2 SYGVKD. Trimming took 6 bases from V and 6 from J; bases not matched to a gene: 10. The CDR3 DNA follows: TGTGCCATCAGCCCTATGACAGGGGGCTTTAATGGCTACACCTTC. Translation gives CAISPMTGGFNGYTF.

This chain's CDR3 is CASSEMDRIQETQYF. The CDR3 coding sequence is TGTGCCAGCAGTGAAATGGACAGGATCCAAGAGACCCAGTACTTC. The chain carries TRBV6-1 and TRBJ2-5, with 7 bases that match TRBD1. Germline V gene data show CDR1 as MNHNS and CDR2 as SASEGT. This CDR3 contains 15 residues. V lost 2 bases, J lost 1 base, and 4 bases stayed unmatched.

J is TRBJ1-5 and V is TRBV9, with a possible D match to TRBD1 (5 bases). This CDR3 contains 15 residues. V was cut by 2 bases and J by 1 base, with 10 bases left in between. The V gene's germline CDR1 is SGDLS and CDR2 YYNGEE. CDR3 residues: CASSVAGGSNQPQHF. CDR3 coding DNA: TGTGCCAGCAGCGTCGCCGGGGGGAGCAATCAGCCCCAGCATTTT.

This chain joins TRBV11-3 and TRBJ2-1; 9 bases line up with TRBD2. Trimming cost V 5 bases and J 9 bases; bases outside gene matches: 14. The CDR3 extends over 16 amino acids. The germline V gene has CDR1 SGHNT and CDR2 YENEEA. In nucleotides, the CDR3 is TGTGCCAGCAGCCCCCGGGGTAGCGGGAGAACGATTGAGCAGTTCTTC. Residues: CASSPRGSGRTIEQFF.

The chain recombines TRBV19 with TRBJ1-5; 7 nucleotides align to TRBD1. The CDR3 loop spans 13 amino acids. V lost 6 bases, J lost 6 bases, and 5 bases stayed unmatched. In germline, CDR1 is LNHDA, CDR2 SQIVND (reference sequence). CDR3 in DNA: TGTGCCAGTAGACCAGACAGGGTTCAGCCCCAGCATTTT. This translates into CASRPDRVQPQHF.

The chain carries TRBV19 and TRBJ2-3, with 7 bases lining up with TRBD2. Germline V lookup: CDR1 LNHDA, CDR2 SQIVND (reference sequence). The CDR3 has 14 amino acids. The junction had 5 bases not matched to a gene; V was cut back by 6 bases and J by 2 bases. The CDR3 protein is CASRPGGNTDTQYF. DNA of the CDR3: TGTGCCAGTAGGCCGGGGGGAAACACAGATACGCAGTATTTT.

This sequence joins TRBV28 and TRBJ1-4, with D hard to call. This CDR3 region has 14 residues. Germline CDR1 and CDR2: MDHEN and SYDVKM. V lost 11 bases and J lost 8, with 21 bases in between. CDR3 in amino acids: CAHKKGGPDEKLFF. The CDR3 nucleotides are TGTGCCCACAAGAAAGGAGGACCTGACGAAAAACTGTTTTTT.

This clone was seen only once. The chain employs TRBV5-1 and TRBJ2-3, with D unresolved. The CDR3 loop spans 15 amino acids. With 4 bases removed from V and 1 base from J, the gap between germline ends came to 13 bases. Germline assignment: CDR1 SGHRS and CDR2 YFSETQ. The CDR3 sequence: CASSISRQGTDTQYF. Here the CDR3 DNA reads TGCGCCAGCAGCATTAGCCGGCAGGGCACAGATACGCAGTATTTT.

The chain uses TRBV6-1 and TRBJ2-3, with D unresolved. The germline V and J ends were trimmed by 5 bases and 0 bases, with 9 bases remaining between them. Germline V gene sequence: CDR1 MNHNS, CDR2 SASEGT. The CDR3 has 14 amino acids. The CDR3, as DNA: TGTGCCAGCAGTTCGGGTTCTAGCACAGATACGCAGTATTTT. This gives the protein CASSSGSSTDTQYF.

The CDR3 DNA reads TGTGCCAGCAGTTTCGGGTATACCGGGGAGCTGTTTTTT. Translated, it gives CASSFGYTGELFF. The chain couples TRBV11-2 to TRBJ2-2; D uncertain. CDR1 and CDR2 (germline): SGHAT, FQNNGV. Deletions cut 6 bases from V and 5 bases from J, with 10 bases between. CDR3 size: 13 residues.

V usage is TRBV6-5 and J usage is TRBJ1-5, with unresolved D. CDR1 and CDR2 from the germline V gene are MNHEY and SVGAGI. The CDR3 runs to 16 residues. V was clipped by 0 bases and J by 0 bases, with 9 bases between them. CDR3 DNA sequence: TGTGCCAGCAGTTACTCGTGGGGAGATAGCAATCAGCCCCAGCATTTT. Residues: CASSYSWGDSNQPQHF.

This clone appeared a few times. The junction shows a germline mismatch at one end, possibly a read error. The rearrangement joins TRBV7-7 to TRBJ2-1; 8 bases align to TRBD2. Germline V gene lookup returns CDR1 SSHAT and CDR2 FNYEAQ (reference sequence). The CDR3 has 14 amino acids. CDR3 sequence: CASSLDGRGDEQFF. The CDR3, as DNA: TGTGCTAGCAGCTTAGACGGGAGGGGGGATGAGCAGTTCTTC.

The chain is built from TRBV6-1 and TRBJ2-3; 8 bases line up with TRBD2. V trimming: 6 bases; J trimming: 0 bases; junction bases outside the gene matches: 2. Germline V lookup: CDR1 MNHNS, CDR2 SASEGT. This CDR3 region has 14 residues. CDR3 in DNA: TGTGCCAGCAGGAGCGGGGGCAGCACAGATACGCAGTATTTT. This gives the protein CASRSGGSTDTQYF.

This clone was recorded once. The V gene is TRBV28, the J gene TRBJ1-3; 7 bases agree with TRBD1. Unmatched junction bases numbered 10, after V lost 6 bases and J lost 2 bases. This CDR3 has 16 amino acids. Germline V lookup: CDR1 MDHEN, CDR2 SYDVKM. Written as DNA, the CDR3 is TGTGCCAGCAGGGGGCAGGGGACAGCGGCTGGAAACACCATATATTTT. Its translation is CASRGQGTAAGNTIYF.

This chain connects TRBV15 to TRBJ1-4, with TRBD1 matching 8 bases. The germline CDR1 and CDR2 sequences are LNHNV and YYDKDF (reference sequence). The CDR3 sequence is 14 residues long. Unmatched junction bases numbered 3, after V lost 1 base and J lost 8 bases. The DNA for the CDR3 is TGTGCCACCAGCAGAGTCCGGACAGGGGAAAAACTGTTTTTT. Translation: CATSRVRTGEKLFF.

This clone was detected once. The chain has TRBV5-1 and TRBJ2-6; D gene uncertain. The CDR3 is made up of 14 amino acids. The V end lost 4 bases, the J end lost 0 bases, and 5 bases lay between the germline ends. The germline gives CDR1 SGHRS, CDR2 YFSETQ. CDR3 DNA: TGCGCCAGCAGCCGGAGCTCTGGGGCCAACGTCCTGACTTTC. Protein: CASSRSSGANVLTF.

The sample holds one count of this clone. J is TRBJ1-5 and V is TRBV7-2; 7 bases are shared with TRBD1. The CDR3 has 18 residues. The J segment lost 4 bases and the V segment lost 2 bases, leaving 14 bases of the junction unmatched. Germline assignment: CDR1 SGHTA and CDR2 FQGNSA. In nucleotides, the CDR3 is TGTGCCAGCAGCTTATATATTCAGGGACAGAGCAAAAATCAGCCCCAGCATTTT. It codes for CASSLYIQGQSKNQPQHF.

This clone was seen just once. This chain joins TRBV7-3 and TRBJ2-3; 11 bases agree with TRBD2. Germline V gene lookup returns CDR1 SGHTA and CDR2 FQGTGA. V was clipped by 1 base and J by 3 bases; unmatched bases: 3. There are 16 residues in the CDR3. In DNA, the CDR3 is TGTGCCAGCAGCTTAATGCGACTAGCGGGGACAGATACGCAGTATTTT. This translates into CASSLMRLAGTDTQYF.

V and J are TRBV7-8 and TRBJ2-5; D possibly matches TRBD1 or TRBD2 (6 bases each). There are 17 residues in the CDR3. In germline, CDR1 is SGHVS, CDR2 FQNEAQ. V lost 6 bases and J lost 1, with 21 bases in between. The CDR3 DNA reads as TGTGCCAGCAGTGGGGGGCGGGTAATTCGCTCCCAAGAGACCCAGTACTTC. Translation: CASSGGRVIRSQETQYF.

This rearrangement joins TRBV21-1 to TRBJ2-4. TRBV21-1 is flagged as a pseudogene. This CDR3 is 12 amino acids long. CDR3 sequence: CASRATPRIQYF. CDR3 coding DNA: TGTGCCAGCCGGGCTACCCCAAGGATTCAGTACTTC.

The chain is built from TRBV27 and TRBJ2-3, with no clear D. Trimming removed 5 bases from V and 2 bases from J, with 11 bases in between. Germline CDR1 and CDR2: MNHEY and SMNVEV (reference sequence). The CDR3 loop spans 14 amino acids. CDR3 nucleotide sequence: TGTGCCAGCAGTGGATGGAGCTACACAGATACGCAGTATTTT. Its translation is CASSGWSYTDTQYF.

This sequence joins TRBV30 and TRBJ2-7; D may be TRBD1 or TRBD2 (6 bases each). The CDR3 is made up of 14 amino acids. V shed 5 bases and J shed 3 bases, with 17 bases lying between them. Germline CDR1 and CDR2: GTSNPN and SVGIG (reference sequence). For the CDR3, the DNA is TGTGCCTGGGGTCCAGCCGGGGGCCGCTACGAGCAGTACTTC. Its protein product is CAWGPAGGRYEQYF.

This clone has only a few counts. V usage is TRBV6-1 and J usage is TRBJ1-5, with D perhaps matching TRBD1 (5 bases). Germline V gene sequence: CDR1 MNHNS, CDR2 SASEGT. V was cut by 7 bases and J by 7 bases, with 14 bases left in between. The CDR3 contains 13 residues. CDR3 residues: CASTETVWQPQHF. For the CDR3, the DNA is TGTGCCAGCACTGAGACAGTGTGGCAGCCCCAGCATTTT.

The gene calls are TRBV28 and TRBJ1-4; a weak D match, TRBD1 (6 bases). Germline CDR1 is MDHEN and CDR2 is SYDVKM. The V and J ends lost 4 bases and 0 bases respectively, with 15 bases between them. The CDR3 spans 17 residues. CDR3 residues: CASSWAGASPTNEKLFF. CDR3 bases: TGTGCCAGCAGTTGGGCAGGGGCTTCCCCAACTAATGAAAAACTGTTTTTT. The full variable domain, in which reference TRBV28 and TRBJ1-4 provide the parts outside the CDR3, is DVKVTQSSRYLVKRTGEKVFLECVQDMDHENMFWYRQDPGLGLRLIYFSYDVKMKEKGDIPEGYSVSREKKERFSLILESASTNQTSMYLCASSWAGASPTNEKLFFGSGTQLSVL.